One sample yielded the 30 T cell receptor beta chains listed below, sequenced in a study of spatial heterogeneity in lung cancer. One entry per CDR3 protein, called by TCRdb with MiXCR from the 5' RACE reads. Found here are under 75,000 distinct CDR3 sequences, around 9.3% of them singletons; the top ten hold roughly 1.9%. Time point defined: blood at routine non-recurrence follow-up after resection. The sequencing used PBMCs, collected at follow-up. The receptors originated from a female donor with early-stage non-small cell lung cancer.

V gene TRBV19 combines with J gene TRBJ2-7, with TRBD1 identical over 9 bases. The germline CDR1 and CDR2 sequences are LNHDA and SQIVND (reference sequence). This CDR3 spans 16 amino acids. The V gene end was trimmed by 1 base and the J gene end by 6 bases; junction bases not matched to a gene: 10. CDR3 loop: CASSIAGLTGGSEQYF. The CDR3 DNA reads TGTGCCAGTAGTATAGCGGGGCTAACAGGGGGCAGCGAGCAGTACTTC.

This clonotype was seen at least ten times. The J gene is TRBJ2-7, the V gene TRBV7-9; 7 nucleotides align to TRBD2. Germline-derived CDR1 and CDR2 are SEHNR and FQNEAQ (reference sequence). The CDR3 loop spans 15 amino acids. The V gene end was trimmed by 3 bases and the J gene end by 0 bases; junction bases not matched to a gene: 5. The CDR3 DNA is TGTGCCAGCAGCTTCGGTGGCGGGAGCTCCTACGAGCAGTACTTC. This codes for CASSFGGGSSYEQYF.

This clonotype was detected many times. The J gene is TRBJ2-1, the V gene TRBV29-1; 7 bases are a match to TRBD1. V lost 2 bases, J lost 0 bases, and 4 bases stayed unmatched. The CDR3 has 15 amino acids. Germline V gene lookup returns CDR1 SQVTM and CDR2 ANQGSEA. The DNA for the CDR3 is TGCAGCGTTGAAAGGGGACAGAGCTCCTACAATGAGCAGTTCTTC. Its translation is CSVERGQSSYNEQFF.

This clonotype was counted ten times or more. This sequence joins TRBV28 and TRBJ2-1; the D gene is possibly TRBD1 (5 bases). The germline gives CDR1 MDHEN, CDR2 SYDVKM. Deletions cut 8 bases from V and 7 bases from J, with 18 bases between. The CDR3 runs to 14 residues. In nucleotides, the CDR3 is TGTGCCAGCGGTCAGGAACCAGGGAAGAATGAGCAGTTCTTC. It encodes CASGQEPGKNEQFF.

This clonotype has a handful of counts. V is TRBV5-1 and J is TRBJ1-1; D gene ambiguous. The length of the CDR3 is 12 residues. The V end lost 7 bases, the J end lost 3 bases, and 10 bases lay between the germline ends. CDR1 is SGHRS, CDR2 YFSETQ, per germline. The CDR3 spells CASAGEYTEAFF. The CDR3 region has the DNA TGCGCCAGCGCTGGGGAATACACTGAAGCTTTCTTT.

This clonotype was seen many times. V and J are TRBV5-5 and TRBJ1-1; no clear D. Germline V gives CDR1 SGHKS, CDR2 YYEKEE (reference sequence). CDR3 length: 14 amino acids. The ends were cut back, 3 bases at V and 2 bases at J, with 11 bases in the middle. The chain's CDR3 is CASSYTAGNTEAFF. CDR3 nucleotides: TGTGCCAGCAGCTATACAGCGGGAAACACTGAAGCTTTCTTT.

This clonotype was seen only a few times. The chain recombines TRBV7-9 with TRBJ2-7; TRBD2 is a possible D gene (6 bases). The V and J ends lost 4 bases and 1 base respectively, with 11 bases between them. CDR1 is SEHNR and CDR2 is FQNEAQ in the germline V gene (reference sequence). This CDR3 is built from 14 residues. The CDR3 bases are TGTGCCAGCAGCTCGGAGGAGGGGTCCTACGAGCAGTACTTC. Amino acids: CASSSEEGSYEQYF.

This clonotype was seen repeatedly, ten times or more. The rearrangement joins TRBV28 to TRBJ1-6, with no clear D. The CDR3 spans 17 residues. The V end was cut by 5 bases, the J end by 0 bases, with 14 bases between. Germline V CDR1 and CDR2: MDHEN, SYDVKM. In nucleotides, the CDR3 is TGTGCCAGCAGTCTCCTCTCAATAAGCTCCTATAATTCACCCCTCCACTTT. Encoded protein: CASSLLSISSYNSPLHF.

The chain links TRBV7-9 to TRBJ2-7; D ambiguous. Germline V gene sequence: CDR1 SEHNR, CDR2 FQNEAQ (reference sequence). The V gene lost 5 bases and the J gene lost 5 bases, with 19 bases spanning the gap. This CDR3 is 15 amino acids long. DNA of the CDR3: TGTGCCAGCAGCCCTGCAGGCCCCTACGTTGACGAGCAGTACTTC. It specifies CASSPAGPYVDEQYF.

This clonotype was recorded many times. The chain joins TRBV28 to TRBJ2-1, with D perhaps TRBD2 (5 bases). V lost 3 bases and J lost 4, with 13 bases in between. The CDR3 runs 15 residues. Germline loops: CDR1 MDHEN, CDR2 SYDVKM. This CDR3 reads CASSFPHQRYNEQFF. The CDR3 nucleotides read TGTGCCAGCAGTTTCCCACACCAGCGGTACAATGAGCAGTTCTTC.

CDR3: CASSPVPGQVTDTQYF. CDR3 nucleotide sequence: TGTGCCAGTAGTCCCGTTCCGGGACAGGTCACAGATACGCAGTATTTT. The V call is TRBV19, the J call TRBJ2-3; 8 nucleotides match TRBD1. The CDR3 length is 16 residues. J lost 2 bases, V lost 5 bases, and 9 bases had no gene match. Germline CDR1 LNHDA, CDR2 SQIVND (reference sequence).

This clonotype was seen many times. The chain carries TRBV27 and TRBJ2-7, with a tentative D call TRBD1 (6 bases). CDR3 length: 11 amino acids. Germline V lookup: CDR1 MNHEY, CDR2 SMNVEV (reference sequence). Trimming pared 3 bases from V and 6 bases from J, leaving 6 bases between. The CDR3 sequence: CASSLGAEQYF. DNA for the CDR3: TGTGCCAGCAGTTTGGGGGCCGAGCAGTACTTC.

This clonotype was counted at least ten times. The V and J genes are TRBV11-2 and TRBJ2-2, with a possible D match to TRBD1 (6 bases). V lost 4 bases and J lost 6, with 9 bases in between. The germline gives CDR1 SGHAT, CDR2 FQNNGV. CDR3 length: 13 residues. The CDR3 protein is CASSSGQPGELFF. CDR3 in DNA: TGTGCCAGCAGCTCAGGACAGCCCGGGGAGCTGTTTTTT.

This clonotype was found many times. V usage is TRBV19 and J usage is TRBJ1-2; weak D call: TRBD1 (5 bases). The CDR3 totals 13 residues. The germline CDR1 and CDR2 sequences are LNHDA and SQIVND (reference sequence). V lost 3 bases and J lost 8, with 13 bases in between. This chain's CDR3 is CASSISGASGYTF. Here the CDR3 DNA reads TGTGCCAGTAGTATCTCCGGGGCCAGCGGCTACACCTTC.

This clonotype appeared a single time. The chain recombines TRBV18 with TRBJ2-6; D might be TRBD1 (6 bases). The CDR3 consists of 17 residues. Trimming took off 3 bases at V and 0 bases at J, with 12 bases between the two ends. Germline CDR1 reads KGHSH; CDR2 reads LQKENI. The CDR3 is CASSPRGQASGANVLTF. CDR3 nucleotide sequence: TGTGCCAGCTCACCCCGGGGACAAGCCTCTGGGGCCAACGTCCTGACTTTC.

The chain is built from TRBV12-3 or TRBV12-4 and TRBJ2-1; the D is unclear. The CDR3 is 13 residues long. With 1 base removed from V and 9 bases from J, the gap between germline ends came to 10 bases. In DNA form, the CDR3 reads TGTGCCAGCAGTTTAGGTGGGATATTTGAGCAGTTCTTC. As protein: CASSLGGIFEQFF.

This clonotype has ten or more counts. V gene TRBV7-9 combines with J gene TRBJ2-7; no clear D gene. V lost 3 bases and J 4 bases, leaving 22 bases between the germline ends. The CDR3 length is 17 residues. Germline CDR1 and CDR2: SEHNR and FQNEAQ (reference sequence). The CDR3 is CASSFQTQVGHGYEQYF. The DNA of the CDR3 is TGTGCCAGCAGCTTTCAGACACAAGTTGGGCATGGGTACGAGCAGTACTTC.

Many counts were recorded for this clonotype. The chain uses TRBV7-9 and TRBJ1-2, with TRBD1 as a possible D gene (5 bases). The germline V gene encodes CDR1 SEHNR and CDR2 FQNEAQ (reference sequence). V gave up 2 bases and J gave up 3 bases, with 7 bases separating them. CDR3 length: 13 residues. The CDR3 is CASSLPTDYGYTF. CDR3 in DNA: TGTGCCAGCAGCTTACCGACAGACTATGGCTACACCTTC.

V gene TRBV6-5 combines with J gene TRBJ2-3, with no clear D. Trimming left V 5 bases short and J 1 base short, with 13 bases between. This CDR3 contains 15 residues. The germline gives CDR1 MNHEY, CDR2 SVGAGI. CDR3 coding DNA: TGTGCCAGCAGTCCCCTTAGGGCCGGCACAGATACGCAGTATTTT. Its protein is CASSPLRAGTDTQYF.

In this sample, this clonotype turned up many times. The chain links TRBV7-9 to TRBJ2-1, with D unresolved. CDR3 length equals 14 residues. CDR1 and CDR2 (germline): SEHNR, FQNEAQ (reference sequence). The V end was cut by 6 bases, the J end by 0 bases, with 9 bases between. CDR3: CASSSRNSYNEQFF. For the CDR3, the DNA is TGTGCCAGCAGTTCAAGAAACTCCTACAATGAGCAGTTCTTC.

There are many counts of this clonotype. The chain joins TRBV7-3 to TRBJ2-5; maybe TRBD2 (6 bases). Germline CDR1 reads SGHTA; CDR2 reads FQGTGA. The CDR3 has 16 residues. V was trimmed by 2 bases and J by 4 bases, leaving 17 bases between them. CDR3 coding DNA: TGTGCCAGCAGCTTATTGGAACGGGCCGGGGGAGAGACCCAGTACTTC. It is translated as CASSLLERAGGETQYF.

J is TRBJ2-7 and V is TRBV6-5, with 9 bases identical to TRBD2. V shed 10 bases, J shed 4 bases, and the junction held 8 bases outside the gene matches. The CDR3 is 13 amino acids. The germline CDR1 and CDR2 sequences are MNHEY and SVGAGI. CDR3 loop: CATRPGLAYEQYF. The CDR3 DNA reads TGTGCCACTAGACCGGGACTAGCTTACGAGCAGTACTTC.

The chain carries TRBV7-9 and TRBJ1-1, with D perhaps matching TRBD1 (5 bases). Germline loops: CDR1 SEHNR, CDR2 FQNEAQ (reference sequence). The CDR3 is 13 residues long. V was cut by 2 bases and J by 4 bases, with 8 bases left in between. The chain's CDR3 is CASSLQQGTEAFF. The CDR3 DNA sequence: TGTGCCAGCAGCTTACAGCAGGGCACTGAAGCTTTCTTT.

This clonotype was seen many times. This rearrangement joins TRBV7-2 to TRBJ2-7; 7 nucleotides line up with TRBD2. The CDR3 sequence is 15 residues long. Germline V lookup: CDR1 SGHTA, CDR2 FQGNSA. The V and J ends lost 7 bases and 4 bases, in that order; junction bases with no gene match: 13. This CDR3 reads CASKLLTGGGYEQYF. The CDR3 nucleotides are TGTGCCAGCAAACTTTTGACGGGAGGCGGGTACGAGCAGTACTTC.

This clonotype was seen only a few times. The chain joins TRBV3-1 to TRBJ2-2, with a weak D call TRBD2 (6 bases). Germline V gene lookup returns CDR1 LGHDT and CDR2 YNNKEL (reference sequence). Trimming left V 0 bases short and J 7 bases short, with 15 bases between. The CDR3 covers 16 residues. In DNA, the CDR3 is TGTGCCAGCAGCCAAGATATCCCGGGAGCGGTCGGGGAGCTGTTTTTT. This sequence encodes CASSQDIPGAVGELFF.

This clonotype was detected ten times or more. This CDR3 is CASSPRTSDFYEQYF. In DNA form, the CDR3 reads TGCGCCAGCAGCCCCCGGACTAGCGACTTCTACGAGCAGTACTTC. This sequence joins TRBV4-1 and TRBJ2-7, with TRBD2 matching 9 bases. Germline-derived CDR1 and CDR2 are MGHRA and YSYEKL. V was clipped by 4 bases and J by 3 bases; unmatched bases: 7. This CDR3 spans 15 amino acids.

This clonotype has a count of ten or more. V and J are TRBV10-1 and TRBJ2-3; 8 positions agree with TRBD1. V gave up 6 bases and J gave up 5 bases; unmatched junction bases: 4. This CDR3 is 13 amino acids long. The germline CDR1 and CDR2 sequences are WNHNN and SYGVQD (reference sequence). CDR3 protein: CASSQGQGDTQYF. In DNA, the CDR3 is TGCGCCAGCAGCCAAGGACAGGGAGATACGCAGTATTTT.

There are many counts of this clonotype. The rearrangement joins TRBV11-3 to TRBJ2-6; D is undetermined. V was clipped by 5 bases and J by 2 bases, with 7 bases between them. CDR3 length equals 14 residues. The V gene's germline CDR1 is SGHNT and CDR2 YENEEA. CDR3 nucleotide sequence: TGTGCCAGCAGCCCAAGCACTGGGGCCAACGTCCTGACTTTC. Translation gives CASSPSTGANVLTF.

This clonotype was seen a handful of times. The genes are TRBV18 and TRBJ2-3, with D uncertain. This CDR3 contains 16 residues. V lost 2 bases and J lost 1, with 13 bases in between. Per the germline V gene, CDR1 is KGHSH and CDR2 is LQKENI. The CDR3 DNA reads as TGTGCCAGCTCACCATCTGACACCCACCGCACAGATACGCAGTATTTT. It translates to CASSPSDTHRTDTQYF.

This clonotype appeared a few times. The J gene is TRBJ2-1, the V gene TRBV7-8; the D gene is possibly TRBD2 (6 bases). Trimming shortened V by 5 bases and J by 5 bases, and 10 bases separated the two germline ends. CDR1 and CDR2 (germline): SGHVS, FQNEAQ. This CDR3 region has 13 residues. As DNA, the CDR3 is TGTGCCAGCAGCCAGGACTACAACAATGAGCAGTTCTTC. Translation: CASSQDYNNEQFF.